This T cell receptor (beta chain) came from a study of chemoradiotherapy in HPV16-positive cancers. For the study at large: Candidate HPV-specific T-cell clones and common TCR motifs came from functional assays in two HPV16-positive patients. Study results and limitations: HPV-responsive T-cell expansion during chemoradiotherapy was linked to improved recurrence-free survival in HPV16-positive patients. Non-HPV-specific T cells did not expand in tumors during treatment, whereas candidate HPV-specific clones and E7-related motifs did.

Concerning this clone: Its cognate antigen is unknown.

Repeated repertoire sampling spanned the course of chemoradiotherapy. Trimming took off 5 bases at V and 3 bases at J, with 17 bases between the two ends. The CDR3 extends over 15 amino acids. Germline V gives CDR1 SGHAT, CDR2 FQNNGV. Some clones are missing from TCRdb's copy, which holds only in-frame ones; the method was immunoSEQ multiplex PCR. The top ten hold around 8.9% of the sample, which has roughly 5,200 clones, roughly 74% seen once. This sequence originates from a human donor with HPV-associated anogenital cancer. The rearrangement links TRBV11-2 to TRBJ2-7; D perhaps matches TRBD2 (6 bases). The source was tumor tissue, collected from a patient who underwent chemoradiotherapy. DNA of the CDR3: TGTGCCAGCAGCCTAGGGGCTAGCGTCCTCTACGAGCAGTACTTC. This gives the protein CASSLGASVLYEQYF.